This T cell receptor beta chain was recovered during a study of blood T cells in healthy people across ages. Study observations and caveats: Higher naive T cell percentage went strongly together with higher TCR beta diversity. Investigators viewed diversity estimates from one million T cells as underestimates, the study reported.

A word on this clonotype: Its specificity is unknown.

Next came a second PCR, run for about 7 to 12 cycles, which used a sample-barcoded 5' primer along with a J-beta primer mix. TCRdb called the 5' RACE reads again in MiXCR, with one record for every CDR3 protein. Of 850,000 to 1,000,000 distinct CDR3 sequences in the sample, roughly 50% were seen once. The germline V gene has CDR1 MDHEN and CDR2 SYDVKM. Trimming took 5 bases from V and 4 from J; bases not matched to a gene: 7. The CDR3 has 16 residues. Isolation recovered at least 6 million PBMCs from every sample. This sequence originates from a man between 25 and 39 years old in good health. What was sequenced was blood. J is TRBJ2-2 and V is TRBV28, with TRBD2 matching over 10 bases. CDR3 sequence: CASSLAGLAVTGELFF. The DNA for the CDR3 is TGTGCCAGCAGTCTTGCTGGACTAGCGGTCACCGGGGAGCTGTTTTTT. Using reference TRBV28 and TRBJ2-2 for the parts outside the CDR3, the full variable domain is DVKVTQSSRYLVKRTGEKVFLECVQDMDHENMFWYRQDPGLGLRLIYFSYDVKMKEKGDIPEGYSVSREKKERFSLILESASTNQTSMYLCASSLAGLAVTGELFFGEGSRLTVL.